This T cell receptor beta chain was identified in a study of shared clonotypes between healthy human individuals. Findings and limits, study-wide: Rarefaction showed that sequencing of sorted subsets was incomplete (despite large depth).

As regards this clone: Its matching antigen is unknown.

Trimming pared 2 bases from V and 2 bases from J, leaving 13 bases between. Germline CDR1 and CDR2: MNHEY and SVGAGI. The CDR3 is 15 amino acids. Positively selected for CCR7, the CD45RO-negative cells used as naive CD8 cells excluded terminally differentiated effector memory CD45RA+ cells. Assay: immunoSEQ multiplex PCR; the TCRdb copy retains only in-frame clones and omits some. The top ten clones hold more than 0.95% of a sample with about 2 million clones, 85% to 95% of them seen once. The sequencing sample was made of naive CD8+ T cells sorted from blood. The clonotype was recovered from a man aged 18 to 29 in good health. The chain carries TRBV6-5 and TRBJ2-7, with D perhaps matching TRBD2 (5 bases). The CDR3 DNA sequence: TGTGCCAGCAGTTACCCAGAGGGAACACCCTACGAGCAGTACTTC. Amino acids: CASSYPEGTPYEQYF.